The text below deals with one T cell receptor beta chain. It lacks a known antigen. No base qualities exist here, and no much larger clone lies one base off it. According to the germline V gene (reference sequence), CDR1 reads GTSNPN and CDR2 reads SVGIG. The CDR3 has 12 amino acids, counting the end cysteine and phenylalanine. The sequence is cut down to CDR3 DNA, 36 bases in frame from base 1. The V and J ends are trimmed by 5 bases and 6 bases, leaving 12 bases between them. The donors were healthy, HIV-negative adults who had no recently reported acute infections or vaccinations. All donors were Caucasian adults living in Nashville, Tennessee, USA. CD4+ T cells were enriched by magnetic negative selection, after which naive cells were positively selected on CD45RA and the negative fraction was taken as the memory subset. After blood collection by leukapheresis, PBMCs were isolated using Ficoll-Histopaque density gradient centrifugation and then cryopreserved in the vapor phase of liquid nitrogen. Purity and quantity of every magnetically sorted T cell population were checked by analytical flow cytometry. From each sorted fraction, genomic DNA was isolated and quantified by UV absorbance on a Nanodrop 2000c.

This record comes from a study of shared clonotypes between healthy human individuals (dated by TCRdb to the early 2020s). In terms of the full investigation: The cohort comprised a couple of women and a few men aged 18 to 49 years. For each donor, three plates each were used for CD4 naive and CD4 memory, two plates were used for CD8 naive, and one plate was used for CD8 memory. To estimate repertoire size and how much clonotypes are shared between individuals, the study performed deep sequencing of blood TCR repertoires from roughly five healthy adults. To increase sequencing depth and limit assay-specific biases, different laboratories used diverse techniques to prepare libraries and sequence TCR repertoires. Each donor's leukapheresis produced roughly between roughly 0.85 and 9.5 billion PBMCs.

Using the deep immunoSEQ assay, multiplex PCR amplified TCR CDR3 regions from genomic DNA. Extracted genomic DNA from each cell subset was distributed evenly across all wells of several immunoSEQ 96-well plates, and each plate was treated as a replicate. For sorted subsets, each replicate PCR was loaded with approximately 200 ng genomic DNA, equivalent to about 33,000 T cell genomes. Purified libraries were measured with a Qubit 3.0 fluorometer, size-checked on a Bioanalyzer 2100, and measured again with the KAPA Library Quantification kit. Each immunoSEQ 96-well plate was sequenced on its own single-read 150-cycle Illumina NextSeq 550 flow cell. Under the source paper's analysis protocol: The immunoSEQ output contained only junctional sequences without quality scores, so filtering could not match that applied to full-length reads. Sequences were annotated with PyIR, a Python wrapper for IgBLAST v1.9, and V/J genes and CDR3 were assigned using IMGT germline references. Reads were filtered out if the reads had weak V/J assignments (E-value above 1e-6), no CDR3, stop codons, out-of-frame junctions, or ambiguous translated residues. A V3J clonotype was defined by an identical inferred V gene, J gene, and CDR3 amino acid sequence. Percentage overlap between repertoires was computed as shared unique clonotypes divided by the size of the smaller repertoire. Three approaches were used to assess repertoire richness: RTK rarefaction, the Chao1 estimator, and Recon v2.1 estimates of unobserved clonotypes. Generation probabilities were computed with OLGA for all TCRbeta clonotypes obtained by the gDNA method from several donors. This is the immuneACCESS table as TCRdb keeps it, with only in-frame sequences that have V and J called. A part of the clones is gone; compared with another copy, unresolved V genes explain less than half, and the rest is unexplained. That table furnishes V, J and clone size, whereas the DNA furnished D and trimming. This sample holds approximately 2.1 million clones; more than 85% were observed only once. The ten largest clones add up to 0.39% of the sample.

Study-level results and caveats: Incomplete sequencing was indicated by rarefaction of sorted-subset datasets, despite the large sequencing depth. Pairwise subsampling indicated that sequencing depth was expected to affect the degree of clonotype sharing among donors. Estimated clonotype richness was generally larger for naive than for memory subsets. Compared with non-shared clonotypes, clonotypes shared by all four sorted-subset donors had higher generation probabilities. About 4.5% of naive CD4, 3.5% of naive CD8, approximately 2.2% of memory CD4, and more than 0.35% of memory CD8 clonotypes were shared across a few donors. The genetic and exposure-history diversity represented was limited by the small number of donors. Sampling was restricted to blood, and TCR repertoires in tissues likely differ from the TCR repertoires found in blood.

The sequence was collected from a man between 18 and 35 years old in good health. Some clones in this sample may be carry-over from other donors' samples. The rearranged segments are TRBV30 and TRBJ2-3; the D gene is unclear. Sequencing was done on a sample of naive CD4+ T cells from PBMCs. Sample cell subset or site, as interpreted from the label and publication: CD45RA+ positively selected. The CDR3 amino acid sequence is: CAWDTFADTQYF. DNA sequence: TGTGCCTGGGACACTTTTGCGGATACGCAGTATTTT.